Listed here are 16 T cell receptor beta chains from one sample, sequenced in a study of T cells after yellow fever vaccination. Via MiXCR, TCRdb re-called the 5' RACE reads, giving one row per CDR3 protein. The sample shows a few hundred thousand distinct CDR3 sequences, about an eighth of them seen only once. Specimen: CD4+ T cells sorted from PBMCs, collected 15 days after the yellow fever booster vaccination. The source is a young man who received the YFV17D yellow fever vaccine.

The table lists this clonotype with a few counts. The chain carries TRBV3-1 and TRBJ1-4; 8 nucleotides agree with TRBD1. The CDR3 covers 15 residues. Germline trimming cut 2 bases from V and 8 bases from J; bases unmatched to any gene: 7. CDR1 LGHDT and CDR2 YNNKEL come from the germline V gene (reference sequence). The CDR3 nucleotides read TGTGCCAGCAGCCAACAAACAGGGGGTTGGGAAAAACTGTTTTTT. Its protein product is CASSQQTGGWEKLFF.

The genes are TRBV7-2 and TRBJ1-6; D is ambiguous. Germline V lookup: CDR1 SGHTA, CDR2 FQGNSA. The V gene lost 5 bases and the J gene lost 8 bases, with 10 bases spanning the gap. The CDR3 has 13 residues. CDR3 coding DNA: TGTGCCAGCAGCCCCGGGAGTTATTCACCCCTCCACTTT. Its translation is CASSPGSYSPLHF.

This clonotype appeared a few times. The V gene is TRBV28, the J gene TRBJ1-1; TRBD1 matches at 8 bases. The V gene's germline CDR1 is MDHEN and CDR2 SYDVKM. J was trimmed by 0 bases and V by 5 bases; bases with no gene match: 5. The CDR3 is 15 residues long. CDR3 residues: CASSLGDRMNTEAFF. The CDR3 bases are TGTGCCAGCAGTCTTGGGGACAGGATGAACACTGAAGCTTTCTTT.

This clonotype was recorded a few times. V usage is TRBV18 and J usage is TRBJ2-1; 7 bases are shared with TRBD2. The CDR3 consists of 14 residues. CDR1 and CDR2 from the germline V gene are KGHSH and LQKENI. V was pared by 3 bases and J by 8 bases, with 7 bases of the junction left unmatched. CDR3 coding DNA: TGTGCCAGCTCACCGAGGACTAGTCGGGATGAGCAGTTCTTC. Its protein product is CASSPRTSRDEQFF. The full variable domain, in which reference TRBV18 and TRBJ2-1 provide the parts outside the CDR3, is NAGVMQNPRHLVRRRGQEARLRCSPMKGHSHVYWYRQLPEEGLKFMVYLQKENIIDESGMPKERFSAEFPKEGPSILRIQQVVRGDSAAYFCASSPRTSRDEQFFGPGTRLTVL.

This chain uses TRBV19 with TRBJ2-3; 9 bases fit TRBD1. Losses at the gene ends were 0 bases for V and 3 bases for J; bases not matched to a gene: 7. The CDR3 is made up of 17 amino acids. In germline, CDR1 is LNHDA, CDR2 SQIVND (reference sequence). CDR3 sequence (DNA): TGTGCCAGTAGTATAGACTCTGGGACAGGGTCGACAGATACGCAGTATTTT. Translating it yields CASSIDSGTGSTDTQYF.

The sample holds a few counts of this clonotype. The chain is built from TRBV27 and TRBJ2-3, with 10 bases that match TRBD2. The germline V gene encodes CDR1 MNHEY and CDR2 SMNVEV (reference sequence). V was pared by 2 bases and J by 6 bases, with 5 bases of the junction left unmatched. CDR3 length: 15 residues. DNA for the CDR3: TGTGCCAGCAGTTTAACTAGCGGGGTTTGGGATACGCAGTATTTT. It translates to CASSLTSGVWDTQYF.

This clonotype was observed a handful of times. The rearrangement uses TRBV18 and TRBJ1-1; D is perhaps TRBD1 (5 bases). V was pared by 3 bases and J by 3 bases, with 8 bases between. The germline CDR1 and CDR2 sequences are KGHSH and LQKENI. The CDR3 length is 13 residues. The CDR3 DNA reads TGTGCCAGCTCACCGTTGGGGCACACTGAAGCTTTCTTT. This sequence encodes CASSPLGHTEAFF.

The V and J genes are TRBV5-1 and TRBJ2-2, with 7 bases lining up with TRBD1. This CDR3 comprises 15 residues. The V segment lost 3 bases and the J segment 1 base; nucleotides outside the gene matches: 3. Germline V gene sequence: CDR1 SGHRS, CDR2 YFSETQ. This CDR3 reads CASSSRQGNTGELFF. The CDR3 DNA sequence: TGCGCCAGCAGCTCGCGACAGGGGAACACCGGGGAGCTGTTTTTT.

This clonotype has a count of ten or more. The V and J genes are TRBV9 and TRBJ2-1; 8 positions match TRBD2. With 7 bases clipped from V and 6 bases from J, the junction kept 6 bases outside the gene matches. The CDR3 totals 13 residues. The germline CDR1 and CDR2 sequences are SGDLS and YYNGEE. CDR3 DNA: TGTGCCAGCGCGGGACTAGTTGGCAATGAGCAGTTCTTC. It translates to CASAGLVGNEQFF.

A few counts support this clonotype. The chain couples TRBV4-3 to TRBJ1-3; TRBD1 is a possible D gene (6 bases). Germline V gene lookup returns CDR1 LGHNA and CDR2 YSLEER. This CDR3 spans 14 amino acids. Trimming cost V 3 bases and J 2 bases, with 8 bases left between them. The CDR3, as DNA: TGCGCCAGCAGCCAGGGGGCTACTGGAAACACCATATATTTT. Translation: CASSQGATGNTIYF.

Only a few counts were recorded for this clonotype. This rearrangement joins TRBV7-2 to TRBJ1-5; TRBD1 is a possible D gene (6 bases). The germline CDR1 and CDR2 sequences are SGHTA and FQGNSA. V gave up 1 base and J gave up 9 bases, with 13 bases separating them. The CDR3 is made up of 14 amino acids. The DNA for the CDR3 is TGTGCCAGCAGCTTAGTTGACAGGTCTGGGCCCCAGCATTTT. Translating gives CASSLVDRSGPQHF.

The CDR3 reads CASTRSAGRAGELFF. The CDR3 region has the DNA TGTGCCAGCACCCGATCAGCGGGGCGGGCCGGGGAGCTGTTTTTT. This chain connects TRBV9 to TRBJ2-2, with 7 bases that match TRBD2. The CDR3 contains 15 residues. CDR1 is SGDLS, CDR2 YYNGEE, per germline. V shed 6 bases and J 6 bases; nucleotides not matched to a gene: 11.

This clonotype was counted only a few times. The chain is built from TRBV7-9 and TRBJ1-2; D remains ambiguous. Trimming pared 1 base from V and 4 bases from J, leaving 16 bases between. Per germline, CDR1 SEHNR and CDR2 FQNEAQ (reference sequence). The CDR3 loop spans 16 amino acids. CDR3 DNA sequence: TGTGCCAGCAGCTTAGAGAGGTCAGGCCAGAGCTATGGCTACACCTTC. Its protein is CASSLERSGQSYGYTF.

This clonotype appeared a few times. The rearrangement uses TRBV5-4 and TRBJ1-3, with unresolved D. Germline-derived CDR1 and CDR2 are SGHNT and YYREEE (reference sequence). The CDR3 has 13 residues. The ends were cut back, 0 bases at V and 2 bases at J, with 3 bases in the middle. CDR3 nucleotides: TGTGCCAGCAGCTTGGCCGCTGGAAACACCATATATTTT. It codes for CASSLAAGNTIYF.

This chain connects TRBV7-2 to TRBJ1-2; no definite D call. V lost 3 bases and J lost 8, with 19 bases in between. From germline, CDR1 is SGHTA and CDR2 FQGNSA. This CDR3 comprises 15 residues. The CDR3 loop reads CASSLEYRAPRGYTF. CDR3 nucleotide sequence: TGTGCCAGCAGCTTGGAATATCGGGCCCCTCGGGGCTACACCTTC.

The chain has TRBV30 and TRBJ2-5, with D perhaps TRBD2 (8 bases). Trimming removed 2 bases from V and 5 bases from J, with 12 bases in between. The CDR3 runs to 13 residues. The V gene's germline CDR1 is GTSNPN and CDR2 SVGIG (reference sequence). CDR3 DNA sequence: TGTGCCTGGAGTACGGGAGGGGGCGAGACCCAGTACTTC. Translation gives CAWSTGGGETQYF.